The next 23 T cell receptor beta chains were all read from a single sample in a study of blood T cell repertoires in COVID-19. Sequencing used immunoSEQ multiplex PCR; TCRdb keeps in-frame clones, though not all of them. This sample has about 140,000 clones, with 80% to 85% found just once. Sequenced material: peripheral blood. Receptor source: a woman aged 60-70 years with acute or convalescent COVID-19.

The count of this clone is one. CDR3 bases: TGTGCCAGCAGCTCACATCTCGGCCGCGGGATTCGGGACAATGAGCAGTTCTTC. Amino acids: CASSSHLGRGIRDNEQFF. This chain uses TRBV7-3 with TRBJ2-1, with a weak D call TRBD2 (6 bases). The CDR3 sequence is 18 residues long. V shed 4 bases and J shed 5 bases, with 24 bases lying between them. The germline V gene encodes CDR1 SGHTA and CDR2 FQGTGA. The whole variable domain, filled in from reference TRBV7-3 and TRBJ2-1, reads GAGVSQTPSNKVTEKGKYVELRCDPISGHTALYWYRQSLGQGPEFLIYFQGTGAADDSGLPNDRFFAVRPEGSVSTLKIQRTERGDSAVYLCASSSHLGRGIRDNEQFFGPGTRLTVL.

The V call is TRBV5-1, the J call TRBJ1-2, with TRBD1 matching over 8 bases. The CDR3 has 18 residues. Germline loops: CDR1 SGHRS, CDR2 YFSETQ. Germline trimming cut 1 base from V and 3 bases from J; bases unmatched to any gene: 14. CDR3 bases: TGCGCCAGCAGCTTGTATGGAGGAGGGGCAGGGGGCGACTATGGCTACACCTTC. It codes for CASSLYGGGAGGDYGYTF.

The chain is built from TRBV10-3 and TRBJ2-7; D might be TRBD2 (5 bases). CDR1 and CDR2 from the germline V gene are ENHRY and SYGVKD. V lost 2 bases to trimming and J lost 1 base, with 9 bases between them. The CDR3 has 14 amino acids. CDR3 sequence (DNA): TGTGCCATCAGTGAGGTAGCGAGTTCCTACGAGCAGTACTTC. Translating it yields CAISEVASSYEQYF.

The chain has TRBV28 and TRBJ2-3, with D tentatively TRBD2 (6 bases). V lost 6 bases to trimming and J lost 0 bases, with 10 bases between them. The CDR3 has 14 residues. Germline V gene lookup returns CDR1 MDHEN and CDR2 SYDVKM. The CDR3 loop is CASRDGGSTDTQYF. The CDR3 nucleotides read TGTGCCAGCAGGGACGGGGGTAGCACAGATACGCAGTATTTT.

The chain combines TRBV14 with TRBJ1-2, with 8 bases that match TRBD1. This CDR3 contains 14 residues. With 1 base clipped from V and 8 bases from J, the junction kept 6 bases outside the gene matches. The germline CDR1 and CDR2 sequences are SGHDN and FVKESK. The chain's CDR3 is CASSQVKQGGGYTF. DNA for the CDR3: TGTGCCAGCAGCCAAGTGAAACAGGGGGGAGGCTACACCTTC.

The chain carries TRBV10-2 and TRBJ2-7, with D unclear. Looked up from germline, CDR1 is WSHSY and CDR2 is SAAADI. The ends were cut back, 0 bases at V and 0 bases at J, with 6 bases in the middle. This CDR3 is 14 amino acids long. CDR3 in amino acids: CASSESAFSYEQYF. The CDR3 nucleotides are TGCGCCAGCAGTGAGTCGGCATTCTCCTACGAGCAGTACTTC.

The genes are TRBV5-5 and TRBJ2-3; D not certain. Germline V lookup: CDR1 SGHKS, CDR2 YYEKEE (reference sequence). The CDR3 runs 12 residues. V was trimmed by 4 bases and J by 2 bases, leaving 5 bases between them. The CDR3 nucleotides are TGTGCCAGCAGCCAGTACACAGATACGCAGTATTTT. It encodes CASSQYTDTQYF.

The V call is TRBV9, the J call TRBJ1-2; the match to TRBD1 covers 7 bases. V lost 3 bases, J lost 8 bases, and 16 bases stayed unmatched. The CDR3 has 16 amino acids. Germline V gene data show CDR1 as SGDLS and CDR2 as YYNGEE. This CDR3 is CASSARTGDVLRGYTF. The CDR3 DNA reads TGTGCCAGCAGCGCAAGAACAGGGGACGTATTGAGGGGCTACACCTTC. Complete variable domain (other parts from reference TRBV9 and TRBJ1-2): DSGVTQTPKHLITATGQRVTLRCSPRSGDLSVYWYQQSLDQGLQFLIQYYNGEERAKGNILERFSAQQFPDLHSELNLSSLELGDSALYFCASSARTGDVLRGYTFGSGTRLTVV.

The J gene is TRBJ1-5, the V gene TRBV5-1; D possibly corresponds to TRBD1 (6 bases). CDR1 and CDR2 (germline): SGHRS, YFSETQ. V was pared by 4 bases and J by 3 bases, with 17 bases between. The CDR3 spans 16 residues. The DNA of the CDR3 is TGCGCCAGCAGCCCAGGGACACCAGCTTACAATCAGCCCCAGCATTTT. Protein: CASSPGTPAYNQPQHF. The entire variable domain, with the rest obtained from reference TRBV5-1 and TRBJ1-5, is as follows: KAGVTQTPRYLIKTRGQQVTLSCSPISGHRSVSWYQQTPGQGLQFLFEYFSETQRNKGNFPGRFSGRQFSNSRSEMNVSTLELGDSALYLCASSPGTPAYNQPQHFGDGTRLSIL.

The CDR3 spells CASRATGSLRSEKLFF. The CDR3 bases are TGTGCCAGCAGGGCGACAGGGAGTTTAAGGAGTGAAAAACTGTTTTTT. J is TRBJ1-4 and V is TRBV2; 7 nucleotides align to TRBD1. The ends lost 6 bases at V and 7 bases at J; junction bases unmatched: 14. CDR1 is SNHLY and CDR2 is FYNNEI in the germline V gene. The CDR3 is 16 amino acids.

The chain combines TRBV19 with TRBJ2-1; no reliable D call. With 3 bases removed from V and 3 bases from J, the gap between germline ends came to 6 bases. The CDR3 has 13 amino acids. Germline CDR1 is LNHDA and CDR2 is SQIVND (reference sequence). The CDR3 DNA is TGTGCCAGTAGTATGAGGCACTACAATGAGCAGTTCTTC. It is translated as CASSMRHYNEQFF.

V usage is TRBV6-5 and J usage is TRBJ2-5; TRBD1 might be the D (6 bases). The CDR3 extends over 15 amino acids. Trimming pared 2 bases from V and 5 bases from J, leaving 15 bases between. Germline V CDR1 and CDR2: MNHEY, SVGAGI. This CDR3 reads CASSYVQGRGETQYF. CDR3 nucleotide sequence: TGTGCCAGCAGTTACGTCCAGGGGCGTGGGGAGACCCAGTACTTC.

This chain connects TRBV6-5 to TRBJ1-4, with D possibly matching TRBD1 (6 bases). Per the germline V gene, CDR1 is MNHEY and CDR2 is SVGAGI. This CDR3 contains 13 residues. Trimming stripped 4 bases from V and 8 bases from J, with 11 bases between. The CDR3 coding sequence is TGTGCCAGCAGTTTTCGGACAGTAGAAAAACTGTTTTTT. Amino acid sequence: CASSFRTVEKLFF.

V and J are TRBV29-1 and TRBJ1-1; 7 positions agree with TRBD1. Germline V gene sequence: CDR1 SQVTM, CDR2 ANQGSEA. The CDR3 sequence is 12 residues long. The CDR3 loop is CSVDREHTEAFF. The CDR3 DNA sequence: TGCAGTGTAGACAGGGAACACACTGAAGCTTTCTTT.

The J gene is TRBJ1-1, the V gene TRBV9, with 9 bases identical to TRBD1. The ends lost 3 bases at V and 6 bases at J; junction bases unmatched: 6. The CDR3 length is 14 residues. The germline CDR1 and CDR2 sequences are SGDLS and YYNGEE. CDR3 sequence reads: CASSGGQGIPEAFF. The CDR3 DNA reads as TGTGCCAGCAGCGGTGGACAGGGGATACCTGAAGCTTTCTTT.

V usage is TRBV9 and J usage is TRBJ2-5, with D perhaps matching TRBD2 (5 bases). The germline V gene encodes CDR1 SGDLS and CDR2 YYNGEE. The CDR3 loop spans 15 amino acids. With 0 bases removed from V and 0 bases from J, the gap between germline ends came to 9 bases. Written as DNA, the CDR3 is TGTGCCAGCAGCGTAGTACCGGGGTACCAAGAGACCCAGTACTTC. It encodes CASSVVPGYQETQYF.

The gene calls are TRBV3-1 (or the pseudogene TRBV3-2) and TRBJ1-1; D perhaps matches TRBD1 (5 bases). This CDR3 spans 15 amino acids. V lost 1 base and J lost 4, with 13 bases in between. Germline values: CDR1 LGHDT, CDR2 YNNKEL (reference sequence). CDR3 amino acids: CASSQVPGTGTEAFF. As DNA, the CDR3 is TGTGCCAGCAGCCAAGTTCCAGGGACTGGCACTGAAGCTTTCTTT.

The rearrangement joins TRBV27 to TRBJ1-1, with TRBD1 identical over 7 bases. Germline lookup yields CDR1 MNHEY and CDR2 SMNVEV (reference sequence). The J segment lost 1 base and the V segment lost 3 bases, leaving 8 bases of the junction unmatched. The CDR3 runs to 16 residues. The CDR3 is CASSFQRGLGNTEAFF. The CDR3 DNA is TGTGCCAGCAGTTTCCAAAGGGGGCTAGGGAACACTGAAGCTTTCTTT.

CDR3 residues: CASSPRGGNTIYF. CDR3 in DNA: TGTGCCAGCAGCCCCCGCGGGGGAAACACCATATATTTT. The V and J genes are TRBV27 and TRBJ1-3; D remains unclear. V lost 6 bases and J lost 4, with 10 bases in between. The CDR3 covers 13 residues. From germline, CDR1 is MNHEY and CDR2 SMNVEV (reference sequence).

J is TRBJ1-2 and V is TRBV28, with 7 bases that match TRBD1. Trimming at V came to 6 bases and at J to 6 bases, leaving 7 bases not matched to a gene. The germline V gene has CDR1 MDHEN and CDR2 SYDVKM. The CDR3 runs to 13 residues. The CDR3 sequence is CASRKQGTDGYTF. The CDR3 nucleotides read TGTGCCAGCAGGAAACAGGGGACGGATGGCTACACCTTC.

The rearrangement links TRBV5-3 to TRBJ1-6, with 7 bases that match TRBD1. TRBV5-3 is an ORF for which the function is uncertain. CDR3 length: 14 amino acids. Losses at the gene ends were 3 bases for V and 10 bases for J; bases not matched to a gene: 7. CDR3 in DNA: TGTGCCAGAAGCTCAGGACAGGCGGGATCACCCCTCCACTTT. Protein product: CARSSGQAGSPLHF.

The chain uses TRBV7-3 and TRBJ2-4, with D possibly TRBD2 on 5 matching bases. V lost 3 bases to trimming and J lost 0 bases, with 18 bases between them. This CDR3 has 18 residues. Germline values: CDR1 SGHTA, CDR2 FQGTGA. CDR3 in amino acids: CASSFGSGGRLAKNIQYF. CDR3 nucleotide sequence: TGTGCCAGCAGCTTTGGTTCCGGAGGCCGATTAGCCAAAAACATTCAGTACTTC.

This clone has just one count. The chain combines TRBV28 with TRBJ1-2, with 8 nucleotides matching TRBD1. Germline values: CDR1 MDHEN, CDR2 SYDVKM. This CDR3 comprises 15 residues. J was trimmed by 8 bases and V by 5 bases; bases with no gene match: 13. The CDR3 coding sequence is TGTGCCAGCAGTCCGCCTGCGGGACAGGAGTTGGGCTACACCTTC. Encoded protein: CASSPPAGQELGYTF.